Shown below are 11 T cell receptor beta chains from a single sample sequenced in a study of blood T cell repertoires in COVID-19. The data were produced by immunoSEQ multiplex PCR, yet TCRdb's version contains in-frame clones alone and is incomplete. The table shows some 130,000 clones, with roughly two thirds occurring only once. Specimen: peripheral blood. These receptors were obtained from a woman between 65 and 79 years old with acute or convalescent COVID-19.

The CDR3 coding sequence is TGTGCCAGCTCACCGGGAGTCCTGGAAAGGGACACTGAAGCTTTCTTT. It codes for CASSPGVLERDTEAFF. The rearrangement uses TRBV18 and TRBJ1-1; no reliable D call. This CDR3 comprises 16 residues. The V gene lost 3 bases and the J gene lost 3 bases, with 17 bases spanning the gap. Germline V CDR1 and CDR2: KGHSH, LQKENI.

This chain uses TRBV6-4 with TRBJ1-1; no firm D call. CDR3 length: 14 amino acids. Between the trimmed V and J ends, which lost 6 bases and 3 bases, there was a span of 14 bases. Germline loops: CDR1 MRHNA, CDR2 SNTAGT. The CDR3 sequence is CASSMTGEDTEAFF. The CDR3 DNA is TGTGCCAGCAGCATGACCGGGGAAGACACTGAAGCTTTCTTT.

The rearrangement uses TRBV7-2 and TRBJ2-3; 7 bases map to TRBD2. The length of the CDR3 is 15 residues. The germline gives CDR1 SGHTA, CDR2 FQGNSA. The V segment lost 5 bases and the J segment 0 bases; nucleotides outside the gene matches: 5. CDR3 DNA: TGTGCCAGCAGCATCCGAGCGGGGAGCACAGATACGCAGTATTTT. Its translation: CASSIRAGSTDTQYF.

The chain is built from TRBV25-1 and TRBJ1-5, with D unclear. This CDR3 region has 16 residues. Germline V lookup: CDR1 MGHDK, CDR2 SYGVNS. The ends were cut back, 5 bases at V and 3 bases at J, with 17 bases in the middle. Here the CDR3 reads CASSTRAPNPNQPQHF. The CDR3 nucleotides are TGTGCCAGCAGTACGAGGGCCCCTAATCCCAATCAGCCCCAGCATTTT.

The chain links TRBV5-4 to TRBJ2-7, with D possibly matching TRBD1 (6 bases). V was pared by 4 bases and J by 3 bases, with 11 bases between. This CDR3 region has 13 residues. Per the germline V gene, CDR1 is SGHNT and CDR2 is YYREEE (reference sequence). The CDR3 DNA reads as TGTGCCAGCAGCGTTTCGACAGGCTACGAGCAGTACTTC. Amino acid sequence: CASSVSTGYEQYF.

The chain carries TRBV6-1 and TRBJ1-5, with a weak D call TRBD1 (6 bases). CDR3 length: 15 residues. Trimming left V 0 bases short and J 6 bases short, with 12 bases between. From germline, CDR1 is MNHNS and CDR2 SASEGT. The CDR3: CASSEAPQGFQPQHF. CDR3 bases: TGTGCCAGCAGTGAAGCGCCACAGGGCTTTCAGCCCCAGCATTTT.

This chain joins TRBV11-2 and TRBJ1-1, with D hard to call. V lost 2 bases and J 4 bases, leaving 11 bases between the germline ends. Germline CDR1 SGHAT, CDR2 FQNNGV. The length of the CDR3 is 14 residues. The CDR3 DNA reads as TGTGCCAGCAGCTTATTTGTTATCTCCACTGAAGCTTTCTTT. Translation: CASSLFVISTEAFF.

The table lists this clone with a count of one. The chain is built from TRBV19 and TRBJ2-7; 8 bases fit TRBD1. V dropped 4 bases and J dropped 7; count of bases not matched to a gene: 9. The CDR3 covers 14 residues. Germline CDR1 LNHDA, CDR2 SQIVND (reference sequence). The CDR3 DNA sequence: TGTGCCAGTAGTACCACTGGGACAGGTAGTGAGCAGTACTTC. Encoded protein: CASSTTGTGSEQYF.

The chain links TRBV28 to TRBJ1-1, with 9 bases lining up with TRBD1. V lost 2 bases and J lost 5; bases outside the gene matches: 3. The germline V gene encodes CDR1 MDHEN and CDR2 SYDVKM. The CDR3 is made up of 14 amino acids. The CDR3 DNA sequence: TGTGCCAGCAGTTTACGACAGGGGGGGACTGAAGCTTTCTTT. Its protein is CASSLRQGGTEAFF.

The genes are TRBV6-1 and TRBJ2-7; tentative D call: TRBD2 (5 bases). Between the trimmed V and J ends, which lost 0 bases and 1 base, there was a span of 7 bases. CDR3 length equals 14 residues. CDR1 is MNHNS and CDR2 is SASEGT in the germline V gene. This chain's CDR3 is CASSEARGSYEQYF. CDR3 bases: TGTGCCAGCAGTGAAGCGCGCGGGTCCTACGAGCAGTACTTC.

This rearrangement joins TRBV7-9 to TRBJ2-2, with 15 bases aligning to TRBD2. The CDR3 is made up of 18 amino acids. The ends lost 4 bases at V and 4 bases at J; junction bases unmatched: 7. Germline V gives CDR1 SEHNR, CDR2 FQNEAQ (reference sequence). Here the CDR3 reads CASSSGTSGGIGTGELFF. The CDR3 DNA is TGTGCCAGCAGCTCCGGGACTAGCGGGGGGATCGGCACCGGGGAGCTGTTTTTT.